This T cell receptor (beta chain) was profiled in a study of regulatory T cells in long-lasting Graves disease. From germline, CDR1 is LNHDA and CDR2 SQIVND (reference sequence). The CDR3 is made up of 13 amino acids. Trimming took 3 bases from V and 8 from J, leaving 13 bases between them. This clonotype was recorded a few times. Building of the TCR beta libraries involved iRepertoire HTBI primers and Arm-PCR of CDR3 regions. A single record per CDR3 protein comes from TCRdb applying MiXCR to the multiplex PCR reads. The profile shows around 480,000 distinct CDR3 sequences, roughly 15% of them singletons. Noted time point: newly diagnosed GD, antithyroid drugs for less than 3 months. PBMC-extracted RNA yielded the TCR library. The data also belong to a second study, concerning T cells in Graves' hyperthyroidism and ophthalmopathy. As reported in that work: Patients aged 18 to 65 had newly diagnosed hyperthyroidism that had lasted under 2 months. RT-PCR in the first round (using the HTBI primer set) targeted the TCR CDR3.

The sequences come from peripheral blood mononuclear cells (PBMCs), collected at new diagnosis, from a patient treated with antithyroid drugs. The gene calls are TRBV19 and TRBJ1-2; TRBD1 is a possible D gene (5 bases). The receptor was derived from a woman aged 35-65 years with Graves disease. In DNA form, the CDR3 reads TGTGCCAGTAGTATTCCCGACAGCGGCGGCTACACCTTC. Amino acids: CASSIPDSGGYTF.